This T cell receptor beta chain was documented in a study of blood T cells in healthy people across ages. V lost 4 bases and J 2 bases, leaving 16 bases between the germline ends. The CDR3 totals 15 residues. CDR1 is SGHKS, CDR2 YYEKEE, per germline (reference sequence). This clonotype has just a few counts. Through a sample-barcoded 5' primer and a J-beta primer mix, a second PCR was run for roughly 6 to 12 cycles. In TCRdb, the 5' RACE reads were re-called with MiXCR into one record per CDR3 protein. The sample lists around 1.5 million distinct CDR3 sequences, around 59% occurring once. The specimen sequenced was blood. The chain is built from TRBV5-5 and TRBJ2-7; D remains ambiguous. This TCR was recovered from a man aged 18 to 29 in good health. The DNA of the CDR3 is TGTGCCAGCAGCAATCTCGGAAGGTTCGCCTACGAGCAGTACTTC. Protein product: CASSNLGRFAYEQYF.